One sample yielded the 20 T cell receptor beta chains listed below, sequenced in a study of a mutant IDH1 vaccine in newly diagnosed glioma. Using immunoSEQ multiplex PCR, the repertoire was profiled, and TCRdb retains in-frame clones only, with some absent. In the table there are around 26,000 clones, 85% to 95% of which are singletons. Sample time point: baseline, week 1 (first vaccination visit). As to treatment: pre-vaccination baseline after standard-of-care therapy. The specimen was PBMCs, collected from a glioma patient treated with radiotherapy, temozolomide or both. These receptor sequences come from a man aged 40-49 years with glioma.

The chain carries TRBV28 and TRBJ2-2, with 7 bases lining up with TRBD1. The V gene end was trimmed by 6 bases and the J gene end by 0 bases; junction bases not matched to a gene: 7. This CDR3 comprises 16 residues. The germline V gene has CDR1 MDHEN and CDR2 SYDVKM. CDR3 residues: CASSLWTGANTGELFF. As DNA, the CDR3 is TGTGCCAGCAGCCTGTGGACAGGAGCGAACACCGGGGAGCTGTTTTTT.

This clone was recorded only once. The chain couples TRBV5-1 to TRBJ2-3; D remains unclear. The CDR3 covers 14 residues. Trimming took 7 bases from V and 3 from J, leaving 15 bases between them. Germline lookup yields CDR1 SGHRS and CDR2 YFSETQ. The DNA of the CDR3 is TGCGCCAGCCTGCTGGGCAGGCCGACAGATACGCAGTATTTT. Residues: CASLLGRPTDTQYF.

The genes are TRBV19 and TRBJ1-3, with TRBD1 as a possible D gene (5 bases). Trimming took off 8 bases at V and 9 bases at J, with 20 bases between the two ends. Germline V gives CDR1 LNHDA, CDR2 SQIVND (reference sequence). CDR3 size: 14 residues. The CDR3, as DNA: TGTGCCAGTGCCCCGGGAGGGACCCGTGGCACCATATATTTT. It encodes CASAPGGTRGTIYF. Combining the CDR3 with reference TRBV19 and TRBJ1-3 gives the whole variable domain DGGITQSPKYLFRKEGQNVTLSCEQNLNHDAMYWYRQDPGQGLRLIYYSQIVNDFQKGDIAEGYSVSREKKESFPLTVTSAQKNPTAFYLCASAPGGTRGTIYFGEGSWLTVV.

CDR3 amino acids: CASTGNTGELFF. DNA for the CDR3: TGTGCCAGCACTGGGAACACCGGGGAGCTGTTTTTT. V usage is TRBV6-4 and J usage is TRBJ2-2; D is unclear. The germline CDR1 and CDR2 sequences are MRHNA and SNTAGT. The CDR3 extends over 12 amino acids. V gave up 7 bases and J gave up 1 base, with 4 bases separating them.

This sequence joins TRBV28 and TRBJ1-2; tentatively, D is TRBD1 (6 bases). The V end lost 5 bases, the J end lost 4 bases, and 8 bases lay between the germline ends. The CDR3 sequence is 12 residues long. Germline-derived CDR1 and CDR2 are MDHEN and SYDVKM. CDR3 coding DNA: TGTGCCAGCAGTGGACAGATCTATGGCTACACCTTC. Protein sequence: CASSGQIYGYTF.

The CDR3 nucleotides read TGTGCCAGCAGCGTCGAGGGACTAGCGGGAGACAATGAGCAGTTCTTC. This encodes CASSVEGLAGDNEQFF. The rearrangement joins TRBV9 to TRBJ2-1; 14 bases are shared with TRBD2. This CDR3 is built from 16 residues. Per germline, CDR1 SGDLS and CDR2 YYNGEE. The V and J ends lost 2 bases and 5 bases, in that order; junction bases with no gene match: 3.

The chain has TRBV29-1 and TRBJ2-4; no firm D call. There are 14 residues in the CDR3. Looked up from germline, CDR1 is SQVTM and CDR2 is ANQGSEA. V was clipped by 5 bases and J by 1 base, with 12 bases between them. CDR3 in amino acids: CSVSSGLAKNIQYF. Here the CDR3 DNA reads TGCAGCGTTAGCTCCGGATTGGCCAAAAACATTCAGTACTTC.

This rearrangement joins TRBV9 to TRBJ1-2; possible D gene TRBD1, 5 bases. Germline lookup yields CDR1 SGDLS and CDR2 YYNGEE. V lost 2 bases and J 4 bases, leaving 15 bases between the germline ends. This CDR3 is built from 15 residues. The CDR3 loop reads CASSVGADSLYGYTF. CDR3 bases: TGTGCCAGCAGCGTGGGAGCCGACAGCCTCTATGGCTACACCTTC.

The chain employs TRBV19 and TRBJ1-4; a weak D match, TRBD1 (5 bases). Per the germline V gene, CDR1 is LNHDA and CDR2 is SQIVND (reference sequence). The CDR3 has 17 amino acids. The V end was cut by 5 bases, the J end by 8 bases, with 24 bases between. Here the CDR3 DNA reads TGTGCCAGTAGTCAATCGGGACGGCTGAGGCTACAGGAAAAACTGTTTTTT. It specifies CASSQSGRLRLQEKLFF.

This chain links TRBV10-3 with TRBJ2-5; 12 bases map to TRBD2. Trimming removed 0 bases from V and 3 bases from J; junction bases left unmatched: 2. The V gene's germline CDR1 is ENHRY and CDR2 SYGVKD. The CDR3 has 16 residues. The CDR3 protein is CAISESTSGRKETQYF. Written as DNA, the CDR3 is TGTGCCATCAGTGAGTCGACTAGCGGGAGAAAAGAGACCCAGTACTTC.

J is TRBJ2-7 and V is TRBV6-6; the D gene is possibly TRBD2 (6 bases). CDR1 MNHNY and CDR2 SVGAGI come from the germline V gene (reference sequence). This CDR3 region has 13 residues. V shed 8 bases and J shed 7 bases, with 18 bases lying between them. CDR3 in DNA: TGTGCCAGCGCGGGGACGACTGGGTTGGAGCAGTACTTC. Translated: CASAGTTGLEQYF.

This sequence joins TRBV30 and TRBJ2-3, with TRBD2 matching 15 bases. This CDR3 has 17 residues. V shed 0 bases, J shed 0 bases, and the junction held 1 base outside the gene matches. Germline loops: CDR1 GTSNPN, CDR2 SVGIG (reference sequence). DNA of the CDR3: TGTGCCTGGAGTGTAGGGACTAGCGGGAGGAGCACAGATACGCAGTATTTT. Its protein product is CAWSVGTSGRSTDTQYF.

The chain employs TRBV6-1 and TRBJ1-5, with D possibly being TRBD1 (6 bases). CDR1 is MNHNS and CDR2 is SASEGT in the germline V gene. The CDR3 covers 15 residues. The V end was cut by 1 base, the J end by 0 bases, with 7 bases between. CDR3 DNA: TGTGCCAGCAGTGAAGAACAGGGTAGCAATCAGCCCCAGCATTTT. Its protein product is CASSEEQGSNQPQHF.

The V and J genes are TRBV7-9 and TRBJ2-7; 8 bases are shared with TRBD1. This CDR3 comprises 16 residues. The germline V gene has CDR1 SEHNR and CDR2 FQNEAQ (reference sequence). Trimming cost V 0 bases and J 2 bases; bases outside gene matches: 6. The CDR3 loop reads CASSLASWTGTYEQYF. CDR3 DNA: TGTGCCAGCAGCTTAGCTTCTTGGACAGGGACCTACGAGCAGTACTTC.

V gene TRBV7-2 combines with J gene TRBJ2-7; tentatively, D is TRBD1 or TRBD2 (6 bases each). There are 15 residues in the CDR3. Germline V gives CDR1 SGHTA, CDR2 FQGNSA. With 5 bases removed from V and 4 bases from J, the gap between germline ends came to 18 bases. CDR3 coding DNA: TGTGCCAGCAGCCTCACTACGACAGGAGGGTACGAGCAGTACTTC. This encodes CASSLTTTGGYEQYF.

The count of this clone is one. The V gene is TRBV2, the J gene TRBJ2-2; the match to TRBD2 covers 10 bases. CDR1 SNHLY and CDR2 FYNNEI come from the germline V gene. J gave up 4 bases and V 7 bases, and 9 bases lay outside the gene matches. The CDR3 consists of 16 residues. The CDR3 DNA sequence: TGTGCCAGCACCCTAGAGGCTAGCGGGAGCACCGGGGAGCTGTTTTTT. Its translation is CASTLEASGSTGELFF.

The chain links TRBV27 to TRBJ2-3; TRBD1 matches at 8 bases. There are 14 residues in the CDR3. The germline V gene encodes CDR1 MNHEY and CDR2 SMNVEV (reference sequence). Trimming at V came to 5 bases and at J to 4 bases, leaving 5 bases not matched to a gene. DNA for the CDR3: TGTGCCAGCAGTACTCGACAGGGGCCAGATACGCAGTATTTT. As protein: CASSTRQGPDTQYF.

The V and J genes are TRBV4-3 and TRBJ1-5, with no clear D. Germline lookup yields CDR1 LGHNA and CDR2 YSLEER. Trimming removed 0 bases at V and 3 bases at J, with 9 bases between. The CDR3 totals 15 residues. The CDR3 DNA follows: TGCGCCAGCAGCCAAGATGTGACCCTCAATCAGCCCCAGCATTTT. Amino acids: CASSQDVTLNQPQHF.

This clone was seen just once. V usage is TRBV6-6 and J usage is TRBJ1-5; unclear D gene. Trimming shortened V by 8 bases and J by 0 bases, and 2 bases separated the two germline ends. Germline V lookup: CDR1 MNHNY, CDR2 SVGAGI (reference sequence). The CDR3 has 11 residues. The CDR3 reads CASASNQPQHF. The CDR3 bases are TGTGCCAGCGCTAGCAATCAGCCCCAGCATTTT.

The chain uses TRBV13 and TRBJ1-1; D is unclear. With 5 bases removed from V and 1 base from J, the gap between germline ends came to 8 bases. CDR1 is PRHDT and CDR2 is FYEKMQ in the germline V gene (reference sequence). The CDR3 has 13 residues. CDR3 sequence reads: CASSRTENTEAFF. The DNA for the CDR3 is TGTGCCAGCAGCAGAACAGAGAACACTGAAGCTTTCTTT. The full variable domain, in which reference TRBV13 and TRBJ1-1 provide the parts outside the CDR3, is AAGVIQSPRHLIKEKRETATLKCYPIPRHDTVYWYQQGPGQDPQFLISFYEKMQSDKGSIPDRFSAQQFSDYHSELNMSSLELGDSALYFCASSRTENTEAFFGQGTRLTVV.